A selection of T cell receptor beta chains follows, all from one sample in a study of T cells in Graves' hyperthyroidism and ophthalmopathy. Each CDR3 protein is one row after TCRdb ran MiXCR on the multiplex PCR reads. Here the sample spans fewer than 750,000 distinct CDR3 sequences, more than 12% being singletons. Sequences were obtained from blood. These TCRs come from a woman aged 45-60 years with Graves' ophthalmopathy. The CDR3 runs from the conserved cysteine through the conserved F or W. Fields, in order: clone size, J gene, D gene, V gene, CDR3 protein, CDR3 DNA. The D gene is left open where the match is weak. The size entry is marked missing in some rows and otherwise reads once, few, many or a size class.

abundance: -; j_gene: TRBJ2-7; d_gene: -; v_gene: TRBV19; CDR3aa: CASSIQDRPYEQYF; CDR3nt: TGTGCCAGTAGTATACAAGACCGACCCTACGAGCAGTACTTC
abundance: -; j_gene: TRBJ1-2; d_gene: -; v_gene: TRBV6-1; CDR3aa: CASSKKSRVANYGYTF; CDR3nt: TGTGCCAGCAGCAAAAAATCCAGGGTTGCAAACTATGGCTACACCTTC
abundance: few; j_gene: TRBJ2-7; d_gene: TRBD1; v_gene: TRBV20-1; CDR3aa: CSAVPDRLNYEQYF; CDR3nt: TGCAGTGCAGTACCGGACAGGCTAAACTACGAGCAGTACTTC
abundance: few; j_gene: TRBJ2-7; d_gene: -; v_gene: TRBV30; CDR3aa: CAWKVSGFGEQYF; CDR3nt: TGTGCCTGGAAGGTCAGTGGGTTTGGGGAGCAGTACTTC
abundance: many; j_gene: TRBJ2-7; d_gene: TRBD2; v_gene: TRBV7-2; CDR3aa: CASSLVAGLSYEQYF; CDR3nt: TGTGCCAGCAGCTTAGTAGCGGGACTGTCCTACGAGCAGTACTTC
abundance: -; j_gene: TRBJ2-7; d_gene: TRBD1; v_gene: TRBV20-1; CDR3aa: CSARDARGDRSYEQYF; CDR3nt: TGCAGTGCTAGAGATGCACGCGGGGACAGGAGCTACGAGCAGTACTTC
abundance: many; j_gene: TRBJ2-1; d_gene: -; v_gene: TRBV20-1; CDR3aa: CSARVGGYYNEQFF; CDR3nt: TGCAGTGCTAGAGTTGGGGGTTACTACAATGAGCAGTTCTTC
abundance: few; j_gene: TRBJ2-7; d_gene: -; v_gene: TRBV20-1; CDR3aa: CSARAGIFYEQYF; CDR3nt: TGCAGTGCTAGAGCCGGGATCTTCTACGAGCAGTACTTC
abundance: -; j_gene: TRBJ2-7; d_gene: TRBD1; v_gene: TRBV2; CDR3aa: CASTGTGASEQYF; CDR3nt: TGTGCCAGCACGGGGACAGGGGCCTCCGAGCAGTACTTC
abundance: many; j_gene: TRBJ2-3; d_gene: -; v_gene: TRBV20-1; CDR3aa: CSARDHSGSTDTQYF; CDR3nt: TGCAGTGCTAGAGATCATTCGGGAAGCACAGATACGCAGTATTTT
abundance: many; j_gene: TRBJ2-1; d_gene: -; v_gene: TRBV11-3; CDR3aa: CASSVDWLNRVEQFF; CDR3nt: TGTGCCAGCAGCGTTGACTGGCTCAATAGGGTTGAGCAGTTCTTC
abundance: few; j_gene: TRBJ2-7; d_gene: TRBD2; v_gene: TRBV27; CDR3aa: CASSLLAGGPSYEQYF; CDR3nt: TGTGCCAGCAGTTTACTAGCGGGAGGGCCATCCTACGAGCAGTACTTC
abundance: many; j_gene: TRBJ2-2; d_gene: -; v_gene: TRBV15; CDR3aa: CATRIDRTGELFF; CDR3nt: TGTGCCACCAGGATTGACAGGACCGGGGAGCTGTTTTTT
abundance: -; j_gene: TRBJ1-1; d_gene: -; v_gene: TRBV4-2; CDR3aa: CASSQDGRGGTEAFF; CDR3nt: TGTGCCAGCAGCCAAGATGGAAGGGGAGGCACTGAAGCTTTCTTT
abundance: many; j_gene: TRBJ1-1; d_gene: -; v_gene: TRBV28; CDR3aa: CATAERDTEAFF; CDR3nt: TGTGCCACCGCTGAAAGGGACACTGAAGCTTTCTTT
abundance: many; j_gene: TRBJ2-1; d_gene: TRBD1; v_gene: TRBV12-3/TRBV12-4; CDR3aa: CASRETGAYNEQFF; CDR3nt: TGTGCCAGCAGGGAGACAGGGGCCTACAATGAGCAGTTCTTC
abundance: few; j_gene: TRBJ2-6; d_gene: TRBD1; v_gene: TRBV19; CDR3aa: CASSMTGFTSGANVLTF; CDR3nt: TGTGCCAGTAGTATGACAGGGTTTACCTCTGGGGCCAACGTCCTGACTTTC
abundance: many; j_gene: TRBJ1-1; d_gene: -; v_gene: TRBV3-1; CDR3aa: CASSQGIGLRTEAFF; CDR3nt: TGTGCCAGCAGCCAAGGGATAGGATTGCGGACTGAAGCTTTCTTT
abundance: many; j_gene: TRBJ2-2; d_gene: -; v_gene: TRBV30; CDR3aa: CACRGTGELFF; CDR3nt: TGTGCCTGTAGGGGCACCGGGGAGCTGTTTTTT
abundance: -; j_gene: TRBJ1-5; d_gene: TRBD1; v_gene: TRBV20-1; CDR3aa: CSARVPGLGTGLYSNQPQHF; CDR3nt: TGCAGTGCTAGAGTCCCTGGCTTGGGGACAGGCTTATATAGCAATCAGCCCCAGCATTTT
abundance: many; j_gene: TRBJ1-1; d_gene: TRBD1; v_gene: TRBV6-2/TRBV6-3; CDR3aa: CASRRDRVVTEAFF; CDR3nt: TGTGCCAGCAGAAGGGACAGGGTTGTTACTGAAGCTTTCTTT
abundance: -; j_gene: TRBJ1-4; d_gene: TRBD1; v_gene: TRBV6-1; CDR3aa: CASINAGTANEKLFF; CDR3nt: TGTGCCAGCATAAACGCCGGGACAGCTAATGAAAAACTGTTTTTT
abundance: few; j_gene: TRBJ2-7; d_gene: TRBD1; v_gene: TRBV19; CDR3aa: CASSTGQGISYEQYF; CDR3nt: TGTGCCAGTAGTACGGGACAGGGAATCTCCTACGAGCAGTACTTC
abundance: many; j_gene: TRBJ1-2; d_gene: -; v_gene: TRBV5-1; CDR3aa: CASSFTGFAYGYTF; CDR3nt: TGCGCCAGCAGCTTCACGGGGTTCGCCTATGGCTACACCTTC
abundance: many; j_gene: TRBJ2-3; d_gene: TRBD2; v_gene: TRBV9; CDR3aa: CASSVRGEVTDTQYF; CDR3nt: TGTGCCAGCAGCGTTCGGGGGGAAGTCACAGATACGCAGTATTTT
abundance: -; j_gene: TRBJ2-2; d_gene: -; v_gene: TRBV6-2/TRBV6-3; CDR3aa: CASSASPGTGELFF; CDR3nt: TGTGCCAGCAGTGCATCTCCCGGCACCGGGGAGCTGTTTTTT
abundance: many; j_gene: TRBJ2-3; d_gene: TRBD2; v_gene: TRBV12-3/TRBV12-4; CDR3aa: CASNSGRYSTDTQYF; CDR3nt: TGTGCCAGCAACAGCGGGAGGTATAGCACAGATACGCAGTATTTT
abundance: -; j_gene: TRBJ2-7; d_gene: TRBD1; v_gene: TRBV28; CDR3aa: CASSQLGQGFYEQYF; CDR3nt: TGTGCCAGCAGCCAGCTTGGACAGGGGTTCTACGAGCAGTACTTC
abundance: many; j_gene: TRBJ1-2; d_gene: -; v_gene: TRBV29-1; CDR3aa: CSVVDEGYGYTF; CDR3nt: TGCAGCGTTGTCGACGAGGGTTATGGCTACACCTTC
abundance: -; j_gene: TRBJ2-1; d_gene: TRBD2; v_gene: TRBV12-3/TRBV12-4; CDR3aa: CASSAASGLSSYNEQFF; CDR3nt: TGTGCCAGCAGTGCGGCTAGCGGCCTTTCCTCCTACAATGAGCAGTTCTTC
abundance: many; j_gene: TRBJ2-4; d_gene: TRBD2; v_gene: TRBV3-1; CDR3aa: CASSLLAGVAKNIQYF; CDR3nt: TGTGCCAGCAGCCTTCTAGCGGGAGTAGCCAAAAACATTCAGTACTTC
abundance: few; j_gene: TRBJ2-7; d_gene: TRBD2; v_gene: TRBV7-9; CDR3aa: CASSLVGSSGRPYEQYF; CDR3nt: TGTGCCAGCAGCCTAGTGGGTTCTAGCGGGAGACCATACGAGCAGTACTTC
abundance: -; j_gene: TRBJ2-2; d_gene: -; v_gene: TRBV14; CDR3aa: CASSQDPRENTGELFF; CDR3nt: TGTGCCAGCAGCCAAGATCCGCGAGAGAACACCGGGGAGCTGTTTTTT